The source of this TCR beta chain is a study of human T cells and chemical hapten exposure. During construction of the library, unique molecular identifiers were attached to individual cDNA molecules for quantitative, reproducible TCR counting. Via MiXCR, TCRdb re-called the RACE reads, giving one row per CDR3 protein. The sample has roughly 160,000 distinct CDR3 sequences, approximately 15% seen once. Only a few counts were recorded for this clonotype. Its cognate antigen is unknown. CDR1 and CDR2 (germline): SGHAT, FQNNGV. Trimming shortened V by 5 bases and J by 1 base, and 12 bases separated the two germline ends. The CDR3 has 14 residues. Sample time point: patch test 1, 2 weeks after DPC sensitization. Noted treatment: therapeutic diphenylcyclopropenone sensitization with weekly scalp DPC. Findings of the study overall: TCRs at high frequency, those above 1 in 1000, did not change with DPC sensitization.

This chain joins TRBV11-2 and TRBJ2-7; D is uncertain. The receptor's source is a woman aged 25 to 39 with alopecia areata. Some clones in this sample may be carry-over from other donors' samples. Sequencing used whole blood, obtained in connection with sensitization to the hapten diphenylcyclopropenone (DPC). CDR3 bases: TGTGCCAGCAGCCCTATGTGGGGATCCTACGAGCAGTACTTC. Amino acid sequence: CASSPMWGSYEQYF.